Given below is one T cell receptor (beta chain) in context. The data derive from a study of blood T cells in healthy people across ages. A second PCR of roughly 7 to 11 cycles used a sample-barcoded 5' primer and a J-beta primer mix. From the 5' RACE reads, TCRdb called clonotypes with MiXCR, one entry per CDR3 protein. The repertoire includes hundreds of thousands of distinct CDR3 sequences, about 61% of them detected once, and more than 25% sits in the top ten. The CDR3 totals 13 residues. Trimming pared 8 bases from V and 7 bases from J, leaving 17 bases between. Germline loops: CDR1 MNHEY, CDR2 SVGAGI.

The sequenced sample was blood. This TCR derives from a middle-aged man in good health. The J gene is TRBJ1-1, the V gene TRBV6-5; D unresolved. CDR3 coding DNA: TGTGCCAGCGCGATAACAGAATTGGGTGAAGCTTTCTTT. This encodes CASAITELGEAFF.